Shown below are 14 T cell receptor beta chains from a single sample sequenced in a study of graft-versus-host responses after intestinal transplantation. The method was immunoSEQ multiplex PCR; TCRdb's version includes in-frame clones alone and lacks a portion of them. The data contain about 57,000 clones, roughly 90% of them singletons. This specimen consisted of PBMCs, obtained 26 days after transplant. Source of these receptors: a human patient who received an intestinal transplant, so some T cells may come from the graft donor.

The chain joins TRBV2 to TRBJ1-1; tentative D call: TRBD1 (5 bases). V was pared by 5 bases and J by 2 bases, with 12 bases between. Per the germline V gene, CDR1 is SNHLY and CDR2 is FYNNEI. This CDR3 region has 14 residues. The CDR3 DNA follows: TGTGCCAGCAGTATGACAGCGAGCAACACTGAAGCTTTCTTT. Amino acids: CASSMTASNTEAFF.

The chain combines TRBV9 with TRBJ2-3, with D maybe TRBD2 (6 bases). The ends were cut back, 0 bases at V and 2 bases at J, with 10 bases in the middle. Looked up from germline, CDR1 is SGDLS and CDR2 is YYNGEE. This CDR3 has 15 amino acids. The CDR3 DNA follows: TGTGCCAGCAGCGTAGGGACTACAAACACAGATACGCAGTATTTT. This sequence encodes CASSVGTTNTDTQYF. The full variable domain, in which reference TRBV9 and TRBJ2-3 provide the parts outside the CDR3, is DSGVTQTPKHLITATGQRVTLRCSPRSGDLSVYWYQQSLDQGLQFLIQYYNGEERAKGNILERFSAQQFPDLHSELNLSSLELGDSALYFCASSVGTTNTDTQYFGPGTRLTVL.

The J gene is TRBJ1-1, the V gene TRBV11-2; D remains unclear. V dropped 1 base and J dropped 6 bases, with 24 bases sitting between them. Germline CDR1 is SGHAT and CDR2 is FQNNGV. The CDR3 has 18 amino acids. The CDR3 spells CASSLVEGGPRGFPEAFF. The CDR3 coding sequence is TGTGCCAGCAGCTTAGTGGAAGGCGGACCCCGGGGATTCCCTGAAGCTTTCTTT.

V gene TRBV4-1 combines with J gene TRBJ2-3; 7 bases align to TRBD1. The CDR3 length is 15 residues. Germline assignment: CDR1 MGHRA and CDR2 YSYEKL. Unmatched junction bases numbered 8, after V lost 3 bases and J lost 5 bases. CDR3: CASSQTGSIRDTQYF. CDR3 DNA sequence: TGCGCCAGCAGCCAGACAGGGTCTATTAGAGATACGCAGTATTTT.

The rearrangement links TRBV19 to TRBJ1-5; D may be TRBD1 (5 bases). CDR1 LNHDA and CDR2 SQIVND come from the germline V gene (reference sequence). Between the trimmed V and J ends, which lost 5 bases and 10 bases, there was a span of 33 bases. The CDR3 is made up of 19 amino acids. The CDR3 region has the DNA TGTGCCAGTAGTCTACAGGAGGATTCGACCGAGCTCGGGCGGGGACCCCAGCATTTT. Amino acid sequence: CASSLQEDSTELGRGPQHF.

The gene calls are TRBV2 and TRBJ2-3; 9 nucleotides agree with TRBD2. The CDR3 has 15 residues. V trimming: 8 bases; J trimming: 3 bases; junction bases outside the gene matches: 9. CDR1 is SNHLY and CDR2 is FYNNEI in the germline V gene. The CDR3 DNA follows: TGTGCCAGCTTACCTAGCGGGACATCAACAGATACGCAGTATTTT. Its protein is CASLPSGTSTDTQYF.

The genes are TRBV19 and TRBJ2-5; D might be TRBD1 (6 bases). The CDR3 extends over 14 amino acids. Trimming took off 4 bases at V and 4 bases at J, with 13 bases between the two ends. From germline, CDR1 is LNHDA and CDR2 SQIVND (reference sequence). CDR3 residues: CASSTGVGSETQYF. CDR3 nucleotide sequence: TGTGCCAGTAGTACAGGGGTCGGCTCAGAGACCCAGTACTTC. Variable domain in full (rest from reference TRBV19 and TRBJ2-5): DGGITQSPKYLFRKEGQNVTLSCEQNLNHDAMYWYRQDPGQGLRLIYYSQIVNDFQKGDIAEGYSVSREKKESFPLTVTSAQKNPTAFYLCASSTGVGSETQYFGPGTRLLVL.

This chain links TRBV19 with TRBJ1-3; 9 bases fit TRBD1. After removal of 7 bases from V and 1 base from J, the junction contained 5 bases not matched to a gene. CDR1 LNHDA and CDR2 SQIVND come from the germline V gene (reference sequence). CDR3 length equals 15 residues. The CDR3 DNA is TGTGCCAGTACTCCCGGGACAGGGTCTGGAAACACCATATATTTT. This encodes CASTPGTGSGNTIYF.

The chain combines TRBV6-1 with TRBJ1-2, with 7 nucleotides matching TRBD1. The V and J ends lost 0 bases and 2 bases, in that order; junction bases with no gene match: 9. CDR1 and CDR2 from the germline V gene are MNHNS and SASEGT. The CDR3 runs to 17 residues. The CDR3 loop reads CASSEARTGAYNYGYTF. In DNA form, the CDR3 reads TGTGCCAGCAGTGAAGCGCGGACAGGAGCGTACAACTATGGCTACACCTTC.

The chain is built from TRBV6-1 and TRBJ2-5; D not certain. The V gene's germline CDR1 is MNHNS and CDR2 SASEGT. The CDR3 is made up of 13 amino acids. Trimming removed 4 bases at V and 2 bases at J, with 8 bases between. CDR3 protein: CASSVNIQETQYF. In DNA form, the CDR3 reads TGTGCCAGCAGTGTGAACATTCAAGAGACCCAGTACTTC.

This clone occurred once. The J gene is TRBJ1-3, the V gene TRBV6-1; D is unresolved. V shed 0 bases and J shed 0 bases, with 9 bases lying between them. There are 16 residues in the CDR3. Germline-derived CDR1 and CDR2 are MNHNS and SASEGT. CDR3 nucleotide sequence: TGTGCCAGCAGTGAAGCGTCGCCTAGCTCTGGAAACACCATATATTTT. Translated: CASSEASPSSGNTIYF.

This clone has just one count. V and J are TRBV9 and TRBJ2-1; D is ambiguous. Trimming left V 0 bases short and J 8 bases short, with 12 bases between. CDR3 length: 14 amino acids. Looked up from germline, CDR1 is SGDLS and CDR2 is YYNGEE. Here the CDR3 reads CASSVDARIDEQFF. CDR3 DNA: TGTGCCAGCAGCGTAGACGCTAGAATTGATGAGCAGTTCTTC.

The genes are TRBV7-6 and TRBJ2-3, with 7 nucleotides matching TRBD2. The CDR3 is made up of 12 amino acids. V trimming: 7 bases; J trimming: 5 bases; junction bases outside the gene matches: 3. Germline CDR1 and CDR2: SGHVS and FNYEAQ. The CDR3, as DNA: TGTGCCAGCACAATAGCGGGAGATACGCAGTATTTT. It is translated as CASTIAGDTQYF.

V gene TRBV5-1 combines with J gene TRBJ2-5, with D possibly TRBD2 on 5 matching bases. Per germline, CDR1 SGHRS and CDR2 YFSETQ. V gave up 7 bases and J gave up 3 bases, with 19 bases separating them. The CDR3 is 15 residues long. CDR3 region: CASAPGSVLEETQYF. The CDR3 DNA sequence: TGCGCCAGCGCTCCTGGGAGCGTTTTAGAAGAGACCCAGTACTTC.